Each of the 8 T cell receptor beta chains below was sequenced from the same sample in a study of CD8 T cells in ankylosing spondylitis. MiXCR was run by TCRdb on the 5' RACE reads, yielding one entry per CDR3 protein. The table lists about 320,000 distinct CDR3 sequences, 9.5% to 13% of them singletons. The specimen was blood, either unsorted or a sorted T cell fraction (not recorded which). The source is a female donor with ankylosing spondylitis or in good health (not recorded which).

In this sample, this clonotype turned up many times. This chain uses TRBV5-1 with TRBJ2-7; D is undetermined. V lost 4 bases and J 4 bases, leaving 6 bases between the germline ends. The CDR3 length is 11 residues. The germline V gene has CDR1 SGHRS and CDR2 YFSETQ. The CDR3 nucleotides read TGCGCCAGCAGCGCCGAATACGAGCAGTACTTC. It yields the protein CASSAEYEQYF. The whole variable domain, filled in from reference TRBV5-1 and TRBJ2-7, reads KAGVTQTPRYLIKTRGQQVTLSCSPISGHRSVSWYQQTPGQGLQFLFEYFSETQRNKGNFPGRFSGRQFSNSRSEMNVSTLELGDSALYLCASSAEYEQYFGPGTRLTVT.

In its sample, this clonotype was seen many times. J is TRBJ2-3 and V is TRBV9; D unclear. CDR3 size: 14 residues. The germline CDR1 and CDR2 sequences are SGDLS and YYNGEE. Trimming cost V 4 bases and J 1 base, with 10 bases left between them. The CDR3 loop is CASSPRPGTDTQYF. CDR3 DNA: TGTGCCAGCAGCCCGAGGCCGGGCACAGATACGCAGTATTTT. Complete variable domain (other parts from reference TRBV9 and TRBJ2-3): DSGVTQTPKHLITATGQRVTLRCSPRSGDLSVYWYQQSLDQGLQFLIQYYNGEERAKGNILERFSAQQFPDLHSELNLSSLELGDSALYFCASSPRPGTDTQYFGPGTRLTVL.

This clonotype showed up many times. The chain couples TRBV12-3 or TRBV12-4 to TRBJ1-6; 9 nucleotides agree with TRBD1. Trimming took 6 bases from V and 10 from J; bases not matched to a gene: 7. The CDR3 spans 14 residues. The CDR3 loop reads CASSPRQGGSPLHF. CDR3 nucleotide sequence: TGTGCCAGCAGCCCAAGACAGGGGGGATCACCCCTCCACTTT.

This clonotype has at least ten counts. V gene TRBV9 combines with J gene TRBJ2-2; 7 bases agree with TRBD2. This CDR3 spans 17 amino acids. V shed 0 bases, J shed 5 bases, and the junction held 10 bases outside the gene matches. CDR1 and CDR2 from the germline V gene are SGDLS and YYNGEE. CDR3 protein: CASSVATGRVRTGELFF. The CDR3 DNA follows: TGTGCCAGCAGCGTAGCTACTGGGAGGGTACGGACCGGGGAGCTGTTTTTT.

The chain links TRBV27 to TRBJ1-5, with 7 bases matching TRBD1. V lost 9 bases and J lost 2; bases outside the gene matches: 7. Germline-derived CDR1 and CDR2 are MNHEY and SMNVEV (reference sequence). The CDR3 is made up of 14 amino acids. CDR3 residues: CASQKGTGNQPQHF. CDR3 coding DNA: TGTGCCAGTCAGAAGGGGACAGGCAATCAGCCCCAGCATTTT.

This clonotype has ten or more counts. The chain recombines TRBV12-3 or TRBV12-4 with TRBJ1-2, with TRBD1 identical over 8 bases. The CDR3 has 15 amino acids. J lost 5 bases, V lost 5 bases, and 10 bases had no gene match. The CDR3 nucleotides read TGTGCCAGCAGTCCGGGACAGGACCGAGAATATGGCTACACCTTC. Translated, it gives CASSPGQDREYGYTF.

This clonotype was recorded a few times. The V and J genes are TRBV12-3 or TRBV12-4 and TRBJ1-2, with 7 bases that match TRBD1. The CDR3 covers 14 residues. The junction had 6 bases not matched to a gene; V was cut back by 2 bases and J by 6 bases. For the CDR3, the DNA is TGTGCCAGCAGTTTACGGACAGGCCCTAATGGCTACACCTTC. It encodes CASSLRTGPNGYTF.

The CDR3 nucleotides are TGTGCCAGCAGCTCGATGACAAGGGACAATCAGCCCCAGCATTTT. It yields the protein CASSSMTRDNQPQHF. The chain carries TRBV5-5 and TRBJ1-5, with D hard to call. Germline assignment: CDR1 SGHKS and CDR2 YYEKEE (reference sequence). CDR3 length: 15 residues. The V end lost 3 bases, the J end lost 3 bases, and 13 bases lay between the germline ends.